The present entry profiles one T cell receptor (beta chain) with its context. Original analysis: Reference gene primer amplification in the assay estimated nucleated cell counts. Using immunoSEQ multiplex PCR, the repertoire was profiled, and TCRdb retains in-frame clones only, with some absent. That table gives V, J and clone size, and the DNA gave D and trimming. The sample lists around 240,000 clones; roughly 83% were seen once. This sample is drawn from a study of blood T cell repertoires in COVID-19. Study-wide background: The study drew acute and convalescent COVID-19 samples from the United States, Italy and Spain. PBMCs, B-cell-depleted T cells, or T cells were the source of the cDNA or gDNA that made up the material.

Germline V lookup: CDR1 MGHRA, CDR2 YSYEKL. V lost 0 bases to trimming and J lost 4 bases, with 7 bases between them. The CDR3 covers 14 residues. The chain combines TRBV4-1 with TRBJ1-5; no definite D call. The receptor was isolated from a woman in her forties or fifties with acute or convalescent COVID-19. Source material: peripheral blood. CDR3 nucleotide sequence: TGCGCCAGCAGCCAAGATCCGGTGAATCAGCCCCAGCATTTT. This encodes CASSQDPVNQPQHF.